A single T cell receptor (beta chain) is shown here with its context. The sample originates from a study of long-term antiretroviral therapy in people with HIV. A v3.0 immunoSEQ assay was performed at survey level. TCRdb's copy holds only in-frame clones and misses some; the assay was immunoSEQ multiplex PCR. The sample has approximately 30,000 clones, 95% to 98% seen once. CDR3 length: 15 amino acids. The germline V and J ends were trimmed by 5 bases and 3 bases, with 17 bases remaining between them. CDR1 is MNHEY, CDR2 SVGAGI, per germline. This chain joins TRBV6-5 and TRBJ2-7; D not resolved. Material: unsorted PBMCs, obtained 7.6 years after starting antiretroviral therapy. This receptor was identified in a man aged 30-40 years with HIV. The CDR3 protein is CASSPAPTEYYEQYF. CDR3 DNA: TGTGCCAGCAGTCCCGCTCCGACGGAATACTACGAGCAGTACTTC.